This record concerns one T cell receptor (beta chain) sequence. The antigen is not known. The sample is drawn from a study of T cell responses to AZD1222 COVID-19 vaccine. Study observations and caveats: Among vaccine-associated CD4 TCRs, coverage spanned spike, with dominance at 160-218 and 743-854. White British people made up most donors, females outnumbered males, and clonal diversity was possibly underestimated.

Data came from immunoSEQ multiplex PCR; TCRdb stores just in-frame clones and leaves some out. The table shows tens of thousands of clones, with roughly nine tenths occurring only once. The CDR3 contains 14 residues. V was cut by 4 bases and J by 8 bases, with 14 bases left in between. Germline CDR1 and CDR2: LGHNA and YNFKEQ. The sequence derives from an adult in good health. The chain is built from TRBV4-2 and TRBJ1-4; D might be TRBD1 (5 bases). Here the sequenced sample was peripheral blood, taken on day 0 of AZD1222 vaccination. CDR3 region: CASSRRGSEEKLFF. CDR3 nucleotides: TGTGCCAGCAGCCGTCGGGGCTCGGAGGAAAAACTGTTTTTT.